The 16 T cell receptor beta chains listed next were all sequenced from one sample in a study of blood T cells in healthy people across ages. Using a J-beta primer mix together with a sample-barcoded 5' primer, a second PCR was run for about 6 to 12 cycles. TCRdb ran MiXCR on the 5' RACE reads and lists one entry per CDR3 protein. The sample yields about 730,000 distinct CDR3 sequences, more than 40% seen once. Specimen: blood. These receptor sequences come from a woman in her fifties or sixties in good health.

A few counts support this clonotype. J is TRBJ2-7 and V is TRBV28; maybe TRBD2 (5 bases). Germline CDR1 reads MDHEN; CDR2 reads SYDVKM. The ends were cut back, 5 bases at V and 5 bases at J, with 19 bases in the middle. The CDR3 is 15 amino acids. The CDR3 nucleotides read TGTGCCAGCAGTCGGTCCGTAGAGGGTAAAAACGAGCAGTACTTC. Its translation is CASSRSVEGKNEQYF. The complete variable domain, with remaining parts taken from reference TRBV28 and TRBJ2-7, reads DVKVTQSSRYLVKRTGEKVFLECVQDMDHENMFWYRQDPGLGLRLIYFSYDVKMKEKGDIPEGYSVSREKKERFSLILESASTNQTSMYLCASSRSVEGKNEQYFGPGTRLTVT.

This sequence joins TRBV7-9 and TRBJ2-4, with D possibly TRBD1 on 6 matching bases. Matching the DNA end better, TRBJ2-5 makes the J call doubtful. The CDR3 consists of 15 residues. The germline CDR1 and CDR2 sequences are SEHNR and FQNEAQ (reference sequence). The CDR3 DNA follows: TGTGCCAGCAGCTCCGCACAGGGAGACCAAGAGACCCAGTACTTC. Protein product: CASSSAQGDQETQYF.

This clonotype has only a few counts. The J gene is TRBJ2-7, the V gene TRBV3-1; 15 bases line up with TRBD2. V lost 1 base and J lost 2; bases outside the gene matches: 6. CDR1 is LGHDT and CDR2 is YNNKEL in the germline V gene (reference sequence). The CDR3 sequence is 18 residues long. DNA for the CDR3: TGTGCCAGCAGCCAAGCCCCGGGACTAGCGGGAGGTACCTACGAGCAGTACTTC. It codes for CASSQAPGLAGGTYEQYF.

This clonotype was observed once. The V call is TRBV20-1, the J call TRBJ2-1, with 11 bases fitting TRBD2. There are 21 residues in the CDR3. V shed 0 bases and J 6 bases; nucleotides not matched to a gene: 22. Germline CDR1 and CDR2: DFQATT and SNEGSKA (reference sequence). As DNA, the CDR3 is TGCAGTGCTAGAGATATGGTTCAACTAGCGGGAGTGTCCATATACCGCAATGAGCAGTTCTTC. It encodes CSARDMVQLAGVSIYRNEQFF.

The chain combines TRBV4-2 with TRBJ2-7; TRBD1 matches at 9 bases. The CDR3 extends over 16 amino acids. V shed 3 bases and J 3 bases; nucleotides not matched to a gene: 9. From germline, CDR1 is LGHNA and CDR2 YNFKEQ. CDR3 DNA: TGTGCCAGCAGCCAGACAACAGGGGGCAAGATCTACGAGCAGTACTTC. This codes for CASSQTTGGKIYEQYF.

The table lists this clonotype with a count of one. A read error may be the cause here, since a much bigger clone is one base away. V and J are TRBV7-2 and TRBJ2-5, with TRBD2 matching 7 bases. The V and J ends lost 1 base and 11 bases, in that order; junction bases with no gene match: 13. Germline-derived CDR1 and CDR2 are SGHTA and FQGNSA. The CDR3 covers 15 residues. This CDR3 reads CASSLGVGTINEQYF. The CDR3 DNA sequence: TGTGCCAGCAGCTTAGGAGTGGGGACTATCAATGAGCAGTACTTC.

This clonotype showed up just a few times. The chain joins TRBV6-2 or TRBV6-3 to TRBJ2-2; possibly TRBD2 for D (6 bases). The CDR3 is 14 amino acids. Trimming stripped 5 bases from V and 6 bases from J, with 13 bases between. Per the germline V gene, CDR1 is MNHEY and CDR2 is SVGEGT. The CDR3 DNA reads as TGTGCCAGCAGTAAAATGACTAGTCCCGGGGAGCTGTTTTTT. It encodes CASSKMTSPGELFF.

In DNA, the CDR3 is TGCAGCGTTGGAGGGGGCAGGGGGCGAGTAGTATCTGGGGCCAACGTCCTGACTTTC. It encodes CSVGGGRGRVVSGANVLTF. The gene calls are TRBV29-1 and TRBJ2-6; TRBD1 aligns across 8 bases. This CDR3 comprises 19 residues. Germline CDR1 and CDR2: SQVTM and ANQGSEA. The trim removed 4 bases at V and 1 base at J, leaving 15 bases unmatched.

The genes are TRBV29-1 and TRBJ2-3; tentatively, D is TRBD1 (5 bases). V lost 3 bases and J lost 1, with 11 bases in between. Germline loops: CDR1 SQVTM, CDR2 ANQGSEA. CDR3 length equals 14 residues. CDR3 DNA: TGCAGCGTTGACAGGGAAGTGGGCACAGATACGCAGTATTTT. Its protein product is CSVDREVGTDTQYF.

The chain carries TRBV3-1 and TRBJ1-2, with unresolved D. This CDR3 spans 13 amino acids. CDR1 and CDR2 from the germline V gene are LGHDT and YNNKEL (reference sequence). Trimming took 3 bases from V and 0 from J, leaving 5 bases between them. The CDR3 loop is CASSQNTNYGYTF. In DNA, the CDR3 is TGTGCCAGCAGCCAGAATACTAACTATGGCTACACCTTC.

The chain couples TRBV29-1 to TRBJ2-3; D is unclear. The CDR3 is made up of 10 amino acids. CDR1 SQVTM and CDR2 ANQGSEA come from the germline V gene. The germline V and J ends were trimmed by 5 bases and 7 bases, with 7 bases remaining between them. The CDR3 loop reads CSVRINTQYF. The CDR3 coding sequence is TGCAGCGTTAGGATAAATACGCAGTATTTT.

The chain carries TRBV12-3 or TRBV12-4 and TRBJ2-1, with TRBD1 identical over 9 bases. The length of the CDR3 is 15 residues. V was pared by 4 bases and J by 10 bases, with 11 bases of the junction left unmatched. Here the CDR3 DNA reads TGTGCCAGCAGTTCTGGGACAGGGACATCGGACGAGCAGTTCTTC. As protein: CASSSGTGTSDEQFF.

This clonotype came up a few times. The CDR3 is CSVGVGWEGTTDTQYF. DNA for the CDR3: TGCAGCGTTGGGGTCGGTTGGGAGGGGACAACAGATACGCAGTATTTT. The V call is TRBV29-1, the J call TRBJ2-3, with D perhaps TRBD2 (7 bases). This CDR3 spans 16 amino acids. CDR1 is SQVTM and CDR2 is ANQGSEA in the germline V gene. Deletions cut 4 bases from V and 3 bases from J, with 20 bases between.

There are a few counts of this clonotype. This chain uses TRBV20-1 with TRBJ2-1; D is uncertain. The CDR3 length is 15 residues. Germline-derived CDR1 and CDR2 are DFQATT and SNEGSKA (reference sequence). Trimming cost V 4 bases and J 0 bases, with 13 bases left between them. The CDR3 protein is CSANRIGHSYNEQFF. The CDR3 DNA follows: TGCAGTGCTAACCGAATTGGGCACTCCTACAATGAGCAGTTCTTC.

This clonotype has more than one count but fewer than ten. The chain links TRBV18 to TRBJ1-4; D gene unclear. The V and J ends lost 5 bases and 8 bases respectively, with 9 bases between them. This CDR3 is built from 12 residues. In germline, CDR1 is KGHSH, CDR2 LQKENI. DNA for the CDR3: TGTGCCAGCTCAATAGAAAAGGAAAAACTGTTTTTT. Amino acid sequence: CASSIEKEKLFF.

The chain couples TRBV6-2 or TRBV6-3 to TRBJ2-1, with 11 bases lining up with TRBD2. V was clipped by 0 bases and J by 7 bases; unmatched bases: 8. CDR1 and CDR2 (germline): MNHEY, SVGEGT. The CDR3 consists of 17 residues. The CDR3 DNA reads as TGTGCCAGCAGTTACTCACCACTAGCGGGGGAGGGGAATGAGCAGTTCTTC. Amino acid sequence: CASSYSPLAGEGNEQFF.